What follows are 14 T cell receptor beta chains derived from one specimen sequenced in a study of shared clonotypes between healthy human individuals. Produced via immunoSEQ multiplex PCR; TCRdb's table is partial and in-frame only. Here the sample spans roughly 590,000 clones, roughly 96% being singletons. CD45RO-negative, CCR7-selected cells formed the naive CD8 fraction, which excluded terminally differentiated effector memory CD45RA+ cells. The sample was naive CD8+ T cells sorted from blood. All receptors come from a woman aged 25-40 years in good health.

This clone was found once. The CDR3 loop reads CASTLSRANYEQYF. The CDR3 nucleotides are TGTGCCAGCACTTTGTCCAGGGCTAATTACGAGCAGTACTTC. V usage is TRBV6-1 and J usage is TRBJ2-7, with D maybe TRBD1 (5 bases). The CDR3 is made up of 14 amino acids. V shed 7 bases and J shed 4 bases, with 17 bases lying between them. Germline loops: CDR1 MNHNS, CDR2 SASEGT.

This clone has a single count. V is TRBV4-1 and J is TRBJ2-1; D is unclear. V lost 2 bases, J lost 0 bases, and 14 bases lay in between. Germline lookup yields CDR1 MGHRA and CDR2 YSYEKL. The CDR3 runs to 17 residues. The CDR3 sequence: CASSQRSLPSSYNEQFF. As DNA, the CDR3 is TGCGCCAGCAGCCAACGCTCGCTGCCTAGCTCCTACAATGAGCAGTTCTTC.

The V call is TRBV10-3, the J call TRBJ2-1; TRBD1 matches at 7 bases. The junction had 5 bases not matched to a gene; V was cut back by 4 bases and J by 5 bases. Germline V CDR1 and CDR2: ENHRY, SYGVKD. CDR3 length: 14 amino acids. The CDR3, as DNA: TGTGCCATCAGTGTAGGGGGCGAGGACAATGAGCAGTTCTTC. Protein sequence: CAISVGGEDNEQFF.

This chain uses TRBV6-1 with TRBJ1-1; D is perhaps TRBD1 (6 bases). With 6 bases removed from V and 1 base from J, the gap between germline ends came to 15 bases. The CDR3 is 15 residues long. CDR1 is MNHNS, CDR2 SASEGT, per germline. The CDR3 nucleotides read TGTGCCAGCAGCGAAATGGGACACCAGAACACTGAAGCTTTCTTT. Amino acids: CASSEMGHQNTEAFF.

The J gene is TRBJ2-3, the V gene TRBV27; D call uncertain. Trimming pared 2 bases from V and 3 bases from J, leaving 18 bases between. The CDR3 spans 17 residues. The germline gives CDR1 MNHEY, CDR2 SMNVEV (reference sequence). CDR3 sequence (DNA): TGTGCCAGCAGTTTAGCCGCCCAAGTGGCCGGGACAGATACGCAGTATTTT. Protein product: CASSLAAQVAGTDTQYF.

The chain employs TRBV2 and TRBJ2-7; no clear D. Per germline, CDR1 SNHLY and CDR2 FYNNEI. This CDR3 has 15 residues. Trimming left V 8 bases short and J 0 bases short, with 17 bases between. CDR3 amino acids: CASPKSGSSSYEQYF. The CDR3 nucleotides read TGTGCCAGCCCCAAGTCCGGGTCATCCTCCTACGAGCAGTACTTC.

This rearrangement joins TRBV2 to TRBJ2-7, with 10 bases that match TRBD1. Germline assignment: CDR1 SNHLY and CDR2 FYNNEI. This CDR3 is built from 13 residues. Trimming took 6 bases from V and 7 from J; bases not matched to a gene: 6. This chain's CDR3 is CASRDRGRREQYF. The CDR3 DNA sequence: TGTGCCAGCAGAGACAGGGGGCGACGAGAGCAGTACTTC. Looking up the rest from reference TRBV2 and TRBJ2-7 gives the full variable domain: EPEVTQTPSHQVTQMGQEVILRCVPISNHLYFYWYRQILGQKVEFLVSFYNNEISEKSEIFDDQFSVERPDGSNFTLKIRSTKLEDSAMYFCASRDRGRREQYFGPGTRLTVT.

Here the CDR3 DNA reads TGTGCCAGCATGGTAGGGGTCGGTAATCAGCCCCAGCATTTT. As protein: CASMVGVGNQPQHF. The V and J genes are TRBV27 and TRBJ1-5; TRBD1 is a possible D gene (5 bases). Per the germline V gene, CDR1 is MNHEY and CDR2 is SMNVEV (reference sequence). V lost 7 bases, J lost 4 bases, and 14 bases lay in between. This CDR3 has 14 amino acids.

The chain couples TRBV11-2 to TRBJ2-7; D gene ambiguous. Looked up from germline, CDR1 is SGHAT and CDR2 is FQNNGV. The CDR3 has 16 amino acids. Trimming took 0 bases from V and 0 from J, leaving 12 bases between them. CDR3 nucleotide sequence: TGTGCCAGCAGCTTAGATTGGCAGGAACGCTCCTACGAGCAGTACTTC. Translation gives CASSLDWQERSYEQYF.

The chain couples TRBV7-6 to TRBJ1-3; the D gene is possibly TRBD1 (5 bases). The CDR3 consists of 16 residues. Per germline, CDR1 SGHVS and CDR2 FNYEAQ. Trimming took off 3 bases at V and 0 bases at J, with 12 bases between the two ends. The CDR3 spells CASSFYGGGSGNTIYF. The CDR3, as DNA: TGTGCCAGCAGCTTTTACGGGGGAGGCTCTGGAAACACCATATATTTT.

This clone has only one observation. This chain connects TRBV5-4 to TRBJ2-7, with D possibly TRBD2 on 6 matching bases. The germline CDR1 and CDR2 sequences are SGHNT and YYREEE (reference sequence). CDR3 length equals 14 residues. With 2 bases removed from V and 4 bases from J, the gap between germline ends came to 13 bases. The chain's CDR3 is CASSLSGGTYEQYF. In DNA, the CDR3 is TGTGCCAGCAGCTTAAGCGGAGGGACGTACGAGCAGTACTTC.

This chain links TRBV28 with TRBJ2-5, with a weak D call TRBD1 (6 bases). Trimming took off 5 bases at V and 5 bases at J, with 15 bases between the two ends. Germline-derived CDR1 and CDR2 are MDHEN and SYDVKM. This CDR3 has 14 residues. CDR3 sequence (DNA): TGTGCCAGCAGTCCACCTACAGGGATCGAGACCCAGTACTTC. The encoded protein is CASSPPTGIETQYF. Together with reference TRBV28 and TRBJ2-5, the CDR3 gives the full variable domain: DVKVTQSSRYLVKRTGEKVFLECVQDMDHENMFWYRQDPGLGLRLIYFSYDVKMKEKGDIPEGYSVSREKKERFSLILESASTNQTSMYLCASSPPTGIETQYFGPGTRLLVL.

The rearrangement uses TRBV4-1 and TRBJ2-5; the D is unclear. Germline loops: CDR1 MGHRA, CDR2 YSYEKL. This CDR3 contains 12 residues. V was clipped by 0 bases and J by 6 bases, with 5 bases between them. The CDR3 DNA sequence: TGCGCCAGCAGCCAAGAAAGCAAGACCCAGTACTTC. Amino acid sequence: CASSQESKTQYF.

The chain recombines TRBV19 with TRBJ2-1; D gene unclear. V lost 2 bases and J 7 bases, leaving 6 bases between the germline ends. Germline-derived CDR1 and CDR2 are LNHDA and SQIVND (reference sequence). This CDR3 has 12 amino acids. The CDR3 DNA reads TGTGCCAGTAGTATATCTCGGAATGAGCAGTTCTTC. Protein product: CASSISRNEQFF.